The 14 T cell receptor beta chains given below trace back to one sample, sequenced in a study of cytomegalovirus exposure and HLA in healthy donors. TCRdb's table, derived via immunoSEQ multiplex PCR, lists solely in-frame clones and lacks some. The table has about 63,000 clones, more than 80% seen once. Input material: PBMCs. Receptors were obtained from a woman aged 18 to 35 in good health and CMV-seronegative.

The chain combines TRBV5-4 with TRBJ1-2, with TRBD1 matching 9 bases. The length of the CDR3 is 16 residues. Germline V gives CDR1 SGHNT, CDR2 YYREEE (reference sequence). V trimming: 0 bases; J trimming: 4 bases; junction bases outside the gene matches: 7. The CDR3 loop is CASSLGQGVIGYGYTF. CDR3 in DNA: TGTGCCAGCAGCTTGGGACAGGGGGTCATCGGCTATGGCTACACCTTC.

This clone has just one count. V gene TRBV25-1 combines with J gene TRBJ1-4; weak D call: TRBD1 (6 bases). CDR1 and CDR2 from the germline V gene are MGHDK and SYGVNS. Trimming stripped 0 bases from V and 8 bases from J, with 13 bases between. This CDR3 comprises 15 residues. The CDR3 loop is CASSEYGGLREKLFF. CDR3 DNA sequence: TGTGCCAGCAGTGAATACGGGGGGCTAAGGGAAAAACTGTTTTTT.

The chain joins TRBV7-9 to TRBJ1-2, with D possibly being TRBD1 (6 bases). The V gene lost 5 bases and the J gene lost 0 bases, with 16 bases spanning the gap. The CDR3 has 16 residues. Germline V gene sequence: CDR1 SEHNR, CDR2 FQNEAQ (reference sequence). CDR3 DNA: TGTGCCAGCAGCAGGACAGATAAGAACTCTAACTATGGCTACACCTTC. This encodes CASSRTDKNSNYGYTF.

For the CDR3, the DNA is TGTGCCAGCGGGACAGGACTCGTCTCTGGGGCCAACGTCCTGACTTTC. Its protein is CASGTGLVSGANVLTF. This chain uses TRBV28 with TRBJ2-6; TRBD1 agrees at 8 bases. Germline values: CDR1 MDHEN, CDR2 SYDVKM. V was clipped by 8 bases and J by 0 bases; unmatched bases: 6. This CDR3 region has 16 residues.

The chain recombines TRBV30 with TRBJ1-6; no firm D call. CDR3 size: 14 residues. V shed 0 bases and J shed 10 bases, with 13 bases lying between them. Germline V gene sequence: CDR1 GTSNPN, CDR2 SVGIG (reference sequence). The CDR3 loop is CAWSVLGDGSPLHF. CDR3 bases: TGTGCCTGGAGTGTTTTGGGCGACGGATCACCCCTCCACTTT.

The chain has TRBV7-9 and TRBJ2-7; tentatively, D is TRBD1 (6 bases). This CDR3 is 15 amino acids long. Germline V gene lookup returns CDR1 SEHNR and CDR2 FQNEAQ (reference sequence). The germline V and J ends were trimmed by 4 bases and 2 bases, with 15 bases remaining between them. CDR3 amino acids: CASSSLQGITYEQYF. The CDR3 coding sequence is TGTGCCAGCAGCTCACTACAGGGTATCACCTACGAGCAGTACTTC.

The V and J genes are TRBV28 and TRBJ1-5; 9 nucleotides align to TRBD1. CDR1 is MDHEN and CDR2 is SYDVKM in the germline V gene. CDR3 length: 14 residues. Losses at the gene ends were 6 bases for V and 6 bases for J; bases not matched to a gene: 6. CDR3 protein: CASRRTGGSQPQHF. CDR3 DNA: TGTGCCAGCAGGCGTACAGGGGGCTCTCAGCCCCAGCATTTT.

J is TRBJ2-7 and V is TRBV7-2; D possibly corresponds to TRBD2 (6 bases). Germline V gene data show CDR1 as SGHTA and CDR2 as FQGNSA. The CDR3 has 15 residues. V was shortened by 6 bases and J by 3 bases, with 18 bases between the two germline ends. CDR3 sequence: CASSFTGTQDYEQYF. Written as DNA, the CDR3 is TGTGCCAGCAGTTTCACCGGGACTCAGGACTACGAGCAGTACTTC.

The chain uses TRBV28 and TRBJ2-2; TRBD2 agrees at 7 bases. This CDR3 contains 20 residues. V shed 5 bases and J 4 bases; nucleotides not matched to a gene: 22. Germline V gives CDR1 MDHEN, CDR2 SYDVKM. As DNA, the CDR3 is TGTGCCAGCAGTCTCCCCCTTCGCGGGAGTCTCCTCCGACTCACCGGGGAGCTGTTTTTT. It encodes CASSLPLRGSLLRLTGELFF.

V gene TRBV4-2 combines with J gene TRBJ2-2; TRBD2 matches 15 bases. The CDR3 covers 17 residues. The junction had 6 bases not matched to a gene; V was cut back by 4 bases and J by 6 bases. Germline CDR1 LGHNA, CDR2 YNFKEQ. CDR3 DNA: TGTGCCAGCAGCCTAGAGGGACTAGCGGGGGGCTCCGGGGAGCTGTTTTTT. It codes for CASSLEGLAGGSGELFF.

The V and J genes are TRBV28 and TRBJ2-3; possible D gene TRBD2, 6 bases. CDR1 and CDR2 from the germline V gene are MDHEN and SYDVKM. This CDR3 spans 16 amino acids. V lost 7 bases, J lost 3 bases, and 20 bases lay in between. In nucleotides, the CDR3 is TGTGCCAGCATCCCCGGGAGCGCAGGGTGGACAGATACGCAGTATTTT. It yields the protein CASIPGSAGWTDTQYF.

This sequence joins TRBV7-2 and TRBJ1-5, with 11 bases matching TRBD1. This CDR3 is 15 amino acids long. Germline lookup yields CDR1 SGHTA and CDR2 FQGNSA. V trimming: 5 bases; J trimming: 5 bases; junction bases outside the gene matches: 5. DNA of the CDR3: TGTGCCAGCAGCCAGGACAGGGGGCGAGATCAGCCCCAGCATTTT. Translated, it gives CASSQDRGRDQPQHF.

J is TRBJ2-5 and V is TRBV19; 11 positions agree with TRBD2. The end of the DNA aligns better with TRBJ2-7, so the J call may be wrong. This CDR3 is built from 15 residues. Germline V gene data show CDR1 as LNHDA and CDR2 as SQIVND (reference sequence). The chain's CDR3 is CASRLLAGGKYEQYF. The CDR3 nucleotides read TGTGCCAGTAGACTTCTAGCGGGAGGAAAGTACGAGCAGTACTTC.

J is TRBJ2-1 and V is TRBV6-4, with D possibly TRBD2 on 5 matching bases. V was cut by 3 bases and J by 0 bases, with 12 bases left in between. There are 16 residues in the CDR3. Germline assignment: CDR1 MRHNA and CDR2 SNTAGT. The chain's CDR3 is CASSERGPSSYNEQFF. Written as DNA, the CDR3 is TGTGCCAGCAGTGAACGGGGTCCCAGCTCCTACAATGAGCAGTTCTTC.